The 15 T cell receptor beta chains reported below all come from one sample, sequenced in a study of cytomegalovirus exposure and HLA in healthy donors (dated by TCRdb to 2016 to 2017). The library was prepared using the immunoSEQ multiplex PCR assay. For the multiplex PCR, a mixture combining 60 forward primers for TCR Vbeta segments and 13 reverse primers for TCR Jbeta segments was used. The clones in this table, taken by TCRdb from immuneACCESS, are in-frame only. Not every clone is retained; where verified, under half of the shortfall comes from an unresolved V gene, and the cause of the rest is unknown. Recorded for this sample are 85,000 to 100,000 clones; about 83% of them occurred a single time. Together, the top ten hold around 15% of the sample. The specimen was PBMCs. Receptor source: a man aged 55 to 69 in good health and CMV-seropositive.

The chain joins TRBV27 to TRBJ2-1; 9 positions agree with TRBD1. Germline loops: CDR1 MNHEY, CDR2 SMNVEV (reference sequence). This CDR3 is built from 14 residues. Trimming cost V 5 bases and J 11 bases; bases outside gene matches: 10. CDR3 region: CASSPGQGLGKQFF. As DNA, the CDR3 is TGTGCCAGCAGTCCGGGACAGGGCCTAGGGAAGCAGTTCTTC.

The V gene is TRBV19, the J gene TRBJ1-2; D is ambiguous. With 0 bases removed from V and 4 bases from J, the gap between germline ends came to 9 bases. This CDR3 has 14 amino acids. Germline assignment: CDR1 LNHDA and CDR2 SQIVND (reference sequence). The CDR3 DNA reads as TGTGCCAGTAGTATAGACGGCCTAGTCTATGGCTACACCTTC. Translating gives CASSIDGLVYGYTF.

The V call is TRBV7-8, the J call TRBJ2-7; 10 nucleotides match TRBD1. Germline assignment: CDR1 SGHVS and CDR2 FQNEAQ. Trimming at V came to 6 bases and at J to 3 bases, leaving 8 bases not matched to a gene. The CDR3 runs 15 residues. The CDR3 here is CASSQPGTGVYEQYF. CDR3 nucleotides: TGTGCCAGCAGTCAACCCGGGACAGGGGTCTACGAGCAGTACTTC.

Concerning this clone: This sample also contains other DNA sequences that code for the same CDR3. The chain carries TRBV19 and TRBJ2-7; D perhaps matches TRBD1 (6 bases). CDR1 is LNHDA, CDR2 SQIVND, per germline (reference sequence). Trimming took 5 bases from V and 1 from J, leaving 9 bases between them. This CDR3 region has 13 residues. Here the CDR3 DNA reads TGTGCCAGTAGTCTTACAGGGTCCTACGAGCAGTACTTC. The encoded protein is CASSLTGSYEQYF.

This clone has just a few counts. The V call is TRBV6-5, the J call TRBJ1-1, with 9 bases that match TRBD1. The CDR3 runs to 14 residues. The J segment lost 5 bases and the V segment lost 7 bases, leaving 8 bases of the junction unmatched. In germline, CDR1 is MNHEY, CDR2 SVGAGI. The CDR3 bases are TGTGCCAGCAATGAACAGGGGGCAATAACTGAAGCTTTCTTT. This gives the protein CASNEQGAITEAFF.

This chain uses TRBV19 with TRBJ1-6; D call uncertain. The CDR3 has 14 residues. The ends were cut back, 6 bases at V and 9 bases at J, with 15 bases in the middle. CDR1 and CDR2 from the germline V gene are LNHDA and SQIVND (reference sequence). The CDR3 sequence is CASRPVEVGSPLHF. The CDR3 DNA is TGTGCCAGTAGGCCGGTGGAGGTAGGTTCACCCCTCCACTTT. The whole variable domain, filled in from reference TRBV19 and TRBJ1-6, reads DGGITQSPKYLFRKEGQNVTLSCEQNLNHDAMYWYRQDPGQGLRLIYYSQIVNDFQKGDIAEGYSVSREKKESFPLTVTSAQKNPTAFYLCASRPVEVGSPLHFGNGTRLTVT.

The chain couples TRBV19 to TRBJ2-3; TRBD2 agrees at 14 bases. Germline CDR1 is LNHDA and CDR2 is SQIVND (reference sequence). V trimming: 5 bases; J trimming: 5 bases; junction bases outside the gene matches: 3. The CDR3 runs to 15 residues. As DNA, the CDR3 is TGTGCCAGTAGTTCCGGGACTAGCGGGAGAGATACGCAGTATTTT. It specifies CASSSGTSGRDTQYF.

The chain combines TRBV5-1 with TRBJ2-2; TRBD2 agrees at 7 bases. This CDR3 spans 15 amino acids. The germline V gene has CDR1 SGHRS and CDR2 YFSETQ. With 3 bases clipped from V and 4 bases from J, the junction kept 6 bases outside the gene matches. CDR3 region: CASSWGGELTGELFF. CDR3 DNA sequence: TGCGCCAGCAGCTGGGGGGGAGAACTCACCGGGGAGCTGTTTTTT.

The V gene is TRBV9, the J gene TRBJ2-1, with D maybe TRBD2 (7 bases). Germline values: CDR1 SGDLS, CDR2 YYNGEE. The V and J ends lost 3 bases and 7 bases respectively, with 17 bases between them. The CDR3 runs 15 residues. The CDR3 protein is CASSEEGGGRNEQFF. Here the CDR3 DNA reads TGTGCCAGCAGCGAGGAGGGGGGGGGCCGTAATGAGCAGTTCTTC.

The chain is built from TRBV11-2 and TRBJ1-4, with TRBD1 identical over 8 bases. With V trimmed by 4 bases and J by 5 bases, 9 bases remained unmatched. Germline CDR1 is SGHAT and CDR2 is FQNNGV. CDR3 size: 16 residues. The chain's CDR3 is CASSYRGTGINEKLFF. The CDR3 nucleotides are TGTGCCAGCAGCTATAGAGGGACAGGAATAAATGAAAAACTGTTTTTT.

V and J are TRBV5-4 and TRBJ1-2; perhaps TRBD1 as D (6 bases). CDR3 length: 14 amino acids. The germline V gene has CDR1 SGHNT and CDR2 YYREEE (reference sequence). V lost 0 bases and J 0 bases, leaving 6 bases between the germline ends. The CDR3, as DNA: TGTGCCAGCAGCTTGGGACAGGCTAACTATGGCTACACCTTC. This sequence encodes CASSLGQANYGYTF.

In this sample, this clone turned up once. The chain joins TRBV2 to TRBJ2-2; D may be TRBD2 (5 bases). Trimming cost V 2 bases and J 1 base, with 11 bases left between them. Germline CDR1 and CDR2: SNHLY and FYNNEI. The CDR3 length is 16 residues. Here the CDR3 DNA reads TGTGCCAGCAGTGAAATTTCGGGGTGGAACACCGGGGAGCTGTTTTTT. It is translated as CASSEISGWNTGELFF. Full variable domain (remainder filled in from reference TRBV2 and TRBJ2-2): EPEVTQTPSHQVTQMGQEVILRCVPISNHLYFYWYRQILGQKVEFLVSFYNNEISEKSEIFDDQFSVERPDGSNFTLKIRSTKLEDSAMYFCASSEISGWNTGELFFGEGSRLTVL.

A single count supports this clone. J is TRBJ2-3 and V is TRBV5-1; the match to TRBD2 covers 12 bases. The CDR3 sequence is 19 residues long. Germline CDR1 reads SGHRS; CDR2 reads YFSETQ. Germline trimming cut 3 bases from V and 1 base from J; bases unmatched to any gene: 12. CDR3 sequence reads: CASSSWTSGTPGGTDTQYF. CDR3 DNA sequence: TGCGCCAGCAGCTCCTGGACTAGCGGGACCCCAGGGGGCACAGATACGCAGTATTTT.

The chain combines TRBV5-4 with TRBJ2-2; 7 bases fit TRBD1. Trimming cost V 3 bases and J 5 bases; bases outside gene matches: 10. Germline V CDR1 and CDR2: SGHNT, YYREEE (reference sequence). This CDR3 is built from 16 residues. In DNA, the CDR3 is TGTGCCAGCAGCTCCGTGGGGGTACAGGGGACCGGGGAGCTGTTTTTT. Translating it yields CASSSVGVQGTGELFF. Using reference TRBV5-4 and TRBJ2-2 for the parts outside the CDR3, the full variable domain is ETGVTQSPTHLIKTRGQQVTLRCSSQSGHNTVSWYQQALGQGPQFIFQYYREEENGRGNFPPRFSGLQFPNYSSELNVNALELDDSALYLCASSSVGVQGTGELFFGEGSRLTVL.

This clone has just a few counts. The V call is TRBV11-2, the J call TRBJ2-7; D gene unclear. Trimming shortened V by 4 bases and J by 2 bases, and 12 bases separated the two germline ends. The CDR3 spans 14 residues. Per germline, CDR1 SGHAT and CDR2 FQNNGV. The CDR3 bases are TGTGCCAGCAGCTCCCTCAATCGGGCCTACGAGCAGTACTTC. Its protein product is CASSSLNRAYEQYF.